These 18 T cell receptor beta chains were sequenced from one sample in a study of T cell responses to AZD1222 COVID-19 vaccine. TCRdb keeps only in-frame clones here, not all; method: immunoSEQ multiplex PCR. Seen here are 150,000 to 200,000 clones, about 91% observed once, and the top ten hold 1% to 1.5%. The sequenced sample was peripheral blood, obtained 28 days after the second AZD1222 dose. The receptors shown here come from an adult who received the AZD1222 COVID-19 vaccine.

The gene calls are TRBV6-4 and TRBJ2-7; D gene uncertain. The CDR3 contains 13 residues. Germline V CDR1 and CDR2: MRHNA, SNTAGT. Trimming took off 5 bases at V and 3 bases at J, with 11 bases between the two ends. CDR3 nucleotide sequence: TGTGCCAGCAGTTGCCGGTTAGACTACGAGCAGTACTTC. It codes for CASSCRLDYEQYF.

The CDR3 protein is CASSVVGGISNQPQHF. CDR3 nucleotides: TGTGCCAGCAGTGTAGTGGGGGGCATTAGCAATCAGCCCCAGCATTTT. The chain uses TRBV6-1 and TRBJ1-5, with a weak D call TRBD1 (6 bases). Germline V CDR1 and CDR2: MNHNS, SASEGT. The CDR3 is made up of 16 amino acids. Trimming pared 4 bases from V and 0 bases from J, leaving 13 bases between.

The rearrangement links TRBV2 to TRBJ2-7, with D possibly being TRBD2 (5 bases). CDR3 length: 16 amino acids. CDR1 and CDR2 (germline): SNHLY, FYNNEI. V was pared by 5 bases and J by 2 bases, with 19 bases between. The CDR3 DNA is TGTGCCAGCAGTAGAGGACTCCTGAGTGGAGCCTACGAGCAGTACTTC. Amino acids: CASSRGLLSGAYEQYF.

The chain couples TRBV4-2 to TRBJ2-3; no clear D. Deletions cut 1 base from V and 1 base from J, with 9 bases between. The germline gives CDR1 LGHNA, CDR2 YNFKEQ. The CDR3 contains 15 residues. As DNA, the CDR3 is TGTGCCAGCAGCCAAGTAGGCGACCGCACAGATACGCAGTATTTT. Translating it yields CASSQVGDRTDTQYF.

V and J are TRBV5-6 and TRBJ1-2; D might be TRBD1 (6 bases). V lost 4 bases, J lost 3 bases, and 13 bases lay in between. Per germline, CDR1 SGHDT and CDR2 YYEEEE. CDR3 size: 14 residues. The CDR3 nucleotides are TGTGCCAGCAGCAGGCAAAGGGGGGACTATGGCTACACCTTC. Protein: CASSRQRGDYGYTF.

The chain uses TRBV13 and TRBJ1-1, with D perhaps matching TRBD1 (5 bases). The CDR3 is 15 residues long. Germline CDR1 and CDR2: PRHDT and FYEKMQ (reference sequence). V gave up 4 bases and J gave up 0 bases, with 12 bases separating them. The CDR3 sequence: CASSSRDGMNTEAFF. The CDR3 nucleotides are TGTGCCAGCAGCTCGAGGGACGGCATGAACACTGAAGCTTTCTTT.

V usage is TRBV30 and J usage is TRBJ1-5; D not resolved. Germline CDR1 and CDR2: GTSNPN and SVGIG (reference sequence). The CDR3 loop spans 11 amino acids. Deletions cut 6 bases from V and 5 bases from J, with 8 bases between. CDR3 bases: TGTGCCTGTTGCATGGATCAGCCCCAGCATTTT. Translating it yields CACCMDQPQHF.

CDR3 region: CASSYLWGAAETQYF. The CDR3 DNA sequence: TGTGCCAGCAGTTACTTGTGGGGGGCGGCAGAGACCCAGTACTTC. This sequence joins TRBV6-2 or TRBV6-3 and TRBJ2-5; D may match TRBD1 or TRBD2 (6 bases each). The CDR3 runs 15 residues. Germline V lookup: CDR1 MNHEY, CDR2 SVGEGT. The V end lost 1 base, the J end lost 4 bases, and 13 bases lay between the germline ends.

This rearrangement joins TRBV7-2 to TRBJ1-1; TRBD1 matches 10 bases. There are 19 residues in the CDR3. Germline CDR1 SGHTA, CDR2 FQGNSA. J was trimmed by 0 bases and V by 5 bases; bases with no gene match: 15. The CDR3 loop is CASSRDRGILWDMNTEAFF. DNA of the CDR3: TGTGCCAGCAGCCGGGACAGGGGTATCCTCTGGGACATGAACACTGAAGCTTTCTTT.

The chain combines TRBV6-5 with TRBJ2-7, with D perhaps given as TRBD1 or TRBD2 (5 bases each). V was shortened by 2 bases and J by 0 bases, with 11 bases between the two germline ends. This CDR3 has 15 amino acids. The germline V gene has CDR1 MNHEY and CDR2 SVGAGI. The DNA for the CDR3 is TGTGCCAGCAGTTACGCGCATGGGACCTCCTACGAGCAGTACTTC. Translation gives CASSYAHGTSYEQYF.

V gene TRBV28 combines with J gene TRBJ2-1, with TRBD2 identical over 11 bases. Germline V gene lookup returns CDR1 MDHEN and CDR2 SYDVKM. The V segment lost 6 bases and the J segment 9 bases; nucleotides outside the gene matches: 13. The CDR3 runs to 16 residues. The CDR3 bases are TGTGCCAGCAGCCCATTCGGGACTAGCGGCTTTATTGAGCAGTTCTTC. Protein sequence: CASSPFGTSGFIEQFF.

V and J are TRBV9 and TRBJ1-3; D ambiguous. The CDR3 consists of 13 residues. Per germline, CDR1 SGDLS and CDR2 YYNGEE. Trimming cost V 2 bases and J 6 bases, with 9 bases left between them. In DNA form, the CDR3 reads TGTGCCAGCAGCGTCGAGACACTAAACACCATATATTTT. Translated, it gives CASSVETLNTIYF. The full variable domain, in which reference TRBV9 and TRBJ1-3 provide the parts outside the CDR3, is DSGVTQTPKHLITATGQRVTLRCSPRSGDLSVYWYQQSLDQGLQFLIQYYNGEERAKGNILERFSAQQFPDLHSELNLSSLELGDSALYFCASSVETLNTIYFGEGSWLTVV.

The V gene is TRBV7-2, the J gene TRBJ2-7, with TRBD2 identical over 12 bases. Germline V CDR1 and CDR2: SGHTA, FQGNSA. CDR3 length: 15 amino acids. V trimming: 6 bases; J trimming: 3 bases; junction bases outside the gene matches: 6. For the CDR3, the DNA is TGTGCCAGCAGATACGGACTAGCGGGAAACTACGAGCAGTACTTC. Encoded protein: CASRYGLAGNYEQYF.

The DNA for the CDR3 is TGTGCCAGCAGCTTAGGAATGGCTAGCGGGGGCTACGAGCAGTACTTC. Its protein is CASSLGMASGGYEQYF. The chain couples TRBV7-2 to TRBJ2-7; 10 bases align to TRBD2. Germline CDR1 is SGHTA and CDR2 is FQGNSA. This CDR3 is 16 amino acids long. Unmatched junction bases numbered 6, after V lost 1 base and J lost 3 bases.

The chain couples TRBV5-1 to TRBJ1-4; D call uncertain. This CDR3 is built from 15 residues. V was trimmed by 0 bases and J by 3 bases, leaving 9 bases between them. Germline-derived CDR1 and CDR2 are SGHRS and YFSETQ. The CDR3 here is CASSLERQANEKLFF. CDR3 in DNA: TGCGCCAGCAGCTTGGAACGGCAGGCTAATGAAAAACTGTTTTTT.

The rearrangement links TRBV15 to TRBJ2-5; D is perhaps TRBD2 (5 bases). Germline CDR1 reads LNHNV; CDR2 reads YYDKDF (reference sequence). V dropped 0 bases and J dropped 5 bases, with 19 bases sitting between them. This CDR3 region has 17 residues. CDR3 residues: CATSREPTRGFGETQYF. For the CDR3, the DNA is TGTGCCACCAGCAGAGAGCCCACCAGAGGGTTCGGGGAGACCCAGTACTTC.

V usage is TRBV6-1 and J usage is TRBJ2-3, with TRBD2 matching 12 bases. V gave up 4 bases and J gave up 5 bases; unmatched junction bases: 10. Germline lookup yields CDR1 MNHNS and CDR2 SASEGT. CDR3 length: 17 amino acids. The CDR3 loop reads CASSARRLAGVRDTQYF. The CDR3 coding sequence is TGTGCCAGCAGTGCCCGCCGACTAGCGGGAGTAAGAGATACGCAGTATTTT.

The chain has TRBV6-4 and TRBJ1-1; 7 positions match TRBD1. The CDR3 runs to 15 residues. Germline V gene sequence: CDR1 MRHNA, CDR2 SNTAGT. The junction had 19 bases not matched to a gene; V was cut back by 8 bases and J by 10 bases. This chain's CDR3 is CASGAGQPIDPAAFF. CDR3 sequence (DNA): TGTGCCAGCGGGGCGGGACAGCCTATAGACCCGGCAGCTTTCTTT.